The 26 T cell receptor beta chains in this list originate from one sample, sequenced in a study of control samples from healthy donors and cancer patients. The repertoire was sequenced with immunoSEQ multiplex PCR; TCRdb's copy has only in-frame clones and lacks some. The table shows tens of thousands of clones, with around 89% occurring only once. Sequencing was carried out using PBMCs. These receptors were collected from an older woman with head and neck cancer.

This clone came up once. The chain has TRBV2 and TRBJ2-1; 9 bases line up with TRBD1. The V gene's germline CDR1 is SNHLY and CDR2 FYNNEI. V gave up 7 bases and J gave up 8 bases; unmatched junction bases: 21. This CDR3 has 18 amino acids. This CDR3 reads CASKLPGQGYFMAYEQFF. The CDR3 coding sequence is TGTGCCAGCAAACTACCGGGACAGGGATACTTCATGGCGTATGAGCAGTTCTTC.

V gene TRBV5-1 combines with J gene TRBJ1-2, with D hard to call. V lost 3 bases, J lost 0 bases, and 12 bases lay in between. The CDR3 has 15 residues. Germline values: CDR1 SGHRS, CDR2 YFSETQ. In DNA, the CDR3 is TGCGCCAGCAGCTCTGGGGTTAGTACTAACTATGGCTACACCTTC. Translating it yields CASSSGVSTNYGYTF.

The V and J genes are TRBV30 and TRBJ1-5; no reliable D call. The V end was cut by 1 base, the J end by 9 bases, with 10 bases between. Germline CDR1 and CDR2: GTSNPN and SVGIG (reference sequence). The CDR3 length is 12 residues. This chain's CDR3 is CAWSEGYRPQHF. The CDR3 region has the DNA TGTGCCTGGAGTGAAGGGTACCGGCCCCAGCATTTT.

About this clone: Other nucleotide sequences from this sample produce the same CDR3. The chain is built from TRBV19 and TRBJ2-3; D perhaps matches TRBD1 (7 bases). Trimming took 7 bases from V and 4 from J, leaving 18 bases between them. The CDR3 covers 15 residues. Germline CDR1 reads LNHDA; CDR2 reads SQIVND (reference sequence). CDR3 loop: CASNNGGGPSDTQYF. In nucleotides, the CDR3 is TGTGCCAGTAATAACGGAGGGGGCCCTTCAGATACGCAGTATTTT.

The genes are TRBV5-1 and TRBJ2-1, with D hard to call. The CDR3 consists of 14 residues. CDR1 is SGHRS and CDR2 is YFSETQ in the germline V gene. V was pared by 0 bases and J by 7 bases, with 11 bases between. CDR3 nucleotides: TGCGCCAGCAGCTTGGACGGCCTGGGGAATGAGCAGTTCTTC. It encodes CASSLDGLGNEQFF.

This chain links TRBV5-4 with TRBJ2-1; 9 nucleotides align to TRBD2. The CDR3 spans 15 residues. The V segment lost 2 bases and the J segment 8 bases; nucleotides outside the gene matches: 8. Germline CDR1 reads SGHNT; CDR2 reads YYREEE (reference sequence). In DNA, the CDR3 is TGTGCCAGCAGCTTATTAGCGGGAGACTGGGATGAGCAGTTCTTC. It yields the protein CASSLLAGDWDEQFF.

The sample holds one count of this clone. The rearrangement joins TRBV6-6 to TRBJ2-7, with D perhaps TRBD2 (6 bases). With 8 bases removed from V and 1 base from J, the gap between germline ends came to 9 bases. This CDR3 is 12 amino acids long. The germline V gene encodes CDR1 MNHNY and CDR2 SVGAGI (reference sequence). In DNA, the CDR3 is TGTGCCAGCGCCAGCGGGTCCTACGAGCAGTACTTC. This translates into CASASGSYEQYF.

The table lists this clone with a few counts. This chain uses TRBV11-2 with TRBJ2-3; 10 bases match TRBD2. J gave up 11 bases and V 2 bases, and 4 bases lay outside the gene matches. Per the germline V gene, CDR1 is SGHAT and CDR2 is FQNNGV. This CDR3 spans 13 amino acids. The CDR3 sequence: CASSLTSGNKQYF. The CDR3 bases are TGTGCCAGCAGCTTAACTAGCGGGAATAAGCAGTATTTT.

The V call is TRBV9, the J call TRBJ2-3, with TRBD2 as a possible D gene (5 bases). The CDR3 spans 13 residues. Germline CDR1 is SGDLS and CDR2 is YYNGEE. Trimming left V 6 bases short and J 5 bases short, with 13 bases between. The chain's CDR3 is CASNGNGVDTQYF. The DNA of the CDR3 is TGTGCCAGCAACGGGAACGGAGTAGATACGCAGTATTTT.

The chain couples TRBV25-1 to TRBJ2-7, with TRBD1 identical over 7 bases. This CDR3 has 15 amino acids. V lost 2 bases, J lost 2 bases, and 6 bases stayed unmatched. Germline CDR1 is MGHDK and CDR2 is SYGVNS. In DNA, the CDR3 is TGTGCCAGCAGTGAACGGACAGGTAGTACCTACGAGCAGTACTTC. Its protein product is CASSERTGSTYEQYF.

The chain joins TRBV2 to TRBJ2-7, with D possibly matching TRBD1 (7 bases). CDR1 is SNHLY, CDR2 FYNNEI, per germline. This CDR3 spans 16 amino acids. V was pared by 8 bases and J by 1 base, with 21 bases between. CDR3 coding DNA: TGTGCCAGCGGGAGGATTGGGACAGTTTATTCCTACGAGCAGTACTTC. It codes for CASGRIGTVYSYEQYF.

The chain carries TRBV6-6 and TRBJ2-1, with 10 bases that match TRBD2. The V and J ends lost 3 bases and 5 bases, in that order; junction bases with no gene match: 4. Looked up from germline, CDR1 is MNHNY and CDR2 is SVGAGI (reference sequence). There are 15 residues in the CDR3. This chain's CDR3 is CASSYLAGGNNEQFF. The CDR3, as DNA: TGTGCCAGCAGTTATTTAGCGGGAGGAAACAATGAGCAGTTCTTC.

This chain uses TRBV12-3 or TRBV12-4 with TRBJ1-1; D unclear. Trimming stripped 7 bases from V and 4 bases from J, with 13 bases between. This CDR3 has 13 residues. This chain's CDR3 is CASTHRVGTEAFF. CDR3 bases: TGTGCCAGCACCCACCGGGTCGGCACTGAAGCTTTCTTT.

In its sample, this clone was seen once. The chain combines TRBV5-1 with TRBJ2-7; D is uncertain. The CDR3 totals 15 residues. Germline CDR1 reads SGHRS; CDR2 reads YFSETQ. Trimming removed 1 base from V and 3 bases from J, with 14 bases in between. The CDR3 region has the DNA TGCGCCAGCAGCTTGTGGGCAGGAGAGAACTACGAGCAGTACTTC. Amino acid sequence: CASSLWAGENYEQYF.

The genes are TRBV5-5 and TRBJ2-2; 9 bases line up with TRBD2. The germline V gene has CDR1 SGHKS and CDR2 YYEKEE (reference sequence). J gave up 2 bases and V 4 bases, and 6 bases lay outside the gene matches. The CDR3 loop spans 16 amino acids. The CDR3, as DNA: TGTGCCAGCAGCGTTATAGCGGGGGTTAACACCGGGGAGCTGTTTTTT. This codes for CASSVIAGVNTGELFF.

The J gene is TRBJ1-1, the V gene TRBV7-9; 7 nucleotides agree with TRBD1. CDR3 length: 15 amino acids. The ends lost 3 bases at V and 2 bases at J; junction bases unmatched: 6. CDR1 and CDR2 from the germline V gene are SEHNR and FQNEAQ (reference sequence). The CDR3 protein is CASSFTRTGNTEAFF. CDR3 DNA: TGTGCCAGCAGCTTCACACGGACAGGCAACACTGAAGCTTTCTTT. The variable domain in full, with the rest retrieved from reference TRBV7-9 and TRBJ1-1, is DTGVSQNPRHKITKRGQNVTFRCDPISEHNRLYWYRQTLGQGPEFLTYFQNEAQLEKSRLLSDRFSAERPKGSFSTLEIQRTEQGDSAMYLCASSFTRTGNTEAFFGQGTRLTVV.

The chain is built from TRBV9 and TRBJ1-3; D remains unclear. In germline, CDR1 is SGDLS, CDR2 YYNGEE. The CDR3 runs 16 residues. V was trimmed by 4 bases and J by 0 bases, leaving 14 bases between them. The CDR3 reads CASSLDGVHSGNTIYF. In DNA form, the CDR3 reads TGTGCCAGCAGCCTAGATGGGGTCCACTCTGGAAACACCATATATTTT.

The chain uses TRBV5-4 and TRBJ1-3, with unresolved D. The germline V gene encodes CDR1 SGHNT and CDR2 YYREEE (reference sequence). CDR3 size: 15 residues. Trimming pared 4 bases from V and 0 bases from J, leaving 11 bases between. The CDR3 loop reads CASSPGRLSGNTIYF. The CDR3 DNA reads TGTGCCAGCAGCCCCGGACGGCTCTCTGGAAACACCATATATTTT.

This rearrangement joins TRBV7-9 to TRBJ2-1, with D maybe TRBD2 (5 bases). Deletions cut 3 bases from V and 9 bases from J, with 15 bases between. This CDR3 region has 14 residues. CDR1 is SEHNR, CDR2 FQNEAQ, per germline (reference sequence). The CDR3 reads CASSFGLPLVEQFF. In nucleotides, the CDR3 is TGTGCCAGCAGCTTTGGGCTACCACTAGTTGAGCAGTTCTTC. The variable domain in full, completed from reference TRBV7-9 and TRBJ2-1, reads DTGVSQNPRHKITKRGQNVTFRCDPISEHNRLYWYRQTLGQGPEFLTYFQNEAQLEKSRLLSDRFSAERPKGSFSTLEIQRTEQGDSAMYLCASSFGLPLVEQFFGPGTRLTVL.

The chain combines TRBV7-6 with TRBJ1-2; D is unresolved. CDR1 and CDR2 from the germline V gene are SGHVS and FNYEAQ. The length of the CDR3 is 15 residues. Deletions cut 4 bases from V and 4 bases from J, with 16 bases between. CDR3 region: CASSSNRGTSYGYTF. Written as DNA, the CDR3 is TGTGCCAGCAGCTCAAACCGAGGAACCTCCTATGGCTACACCTTC.

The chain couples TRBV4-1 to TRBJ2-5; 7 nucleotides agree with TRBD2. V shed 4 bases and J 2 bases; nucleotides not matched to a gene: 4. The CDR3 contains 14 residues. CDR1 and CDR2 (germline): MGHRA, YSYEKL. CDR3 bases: TGCGCCAGCAGCCGCTATAGCGGGCAAGAGACCCAGTACTTC. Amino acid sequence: CASSRYSGQETQYF.

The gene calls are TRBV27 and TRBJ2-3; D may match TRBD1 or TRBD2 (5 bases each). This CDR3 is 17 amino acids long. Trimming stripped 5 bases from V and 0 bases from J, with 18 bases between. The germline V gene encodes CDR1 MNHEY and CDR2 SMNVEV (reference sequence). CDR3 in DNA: TGTGCCAGCAGTCCTAGGTTGAGGGGCCCAAGCACAGATACGCAGTATTTT. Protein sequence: CASSPRLRGPSTDTQYF.

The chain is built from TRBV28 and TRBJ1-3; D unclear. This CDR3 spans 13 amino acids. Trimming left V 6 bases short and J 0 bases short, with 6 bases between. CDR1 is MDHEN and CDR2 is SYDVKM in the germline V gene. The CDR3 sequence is CASSHSSGNTIYF. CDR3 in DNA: TGTGCCAGCAGCCATAGCTCTGGAAACACCATATATTTT.

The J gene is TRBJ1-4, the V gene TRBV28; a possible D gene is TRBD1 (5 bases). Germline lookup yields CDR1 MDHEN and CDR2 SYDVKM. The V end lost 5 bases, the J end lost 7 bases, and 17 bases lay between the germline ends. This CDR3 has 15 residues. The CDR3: CASSAWRGPSEKLFF. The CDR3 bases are TGTGCCAGCAGTGCCTGGAGGGGTCCGAGTGAAAAACTGTTTTTT.

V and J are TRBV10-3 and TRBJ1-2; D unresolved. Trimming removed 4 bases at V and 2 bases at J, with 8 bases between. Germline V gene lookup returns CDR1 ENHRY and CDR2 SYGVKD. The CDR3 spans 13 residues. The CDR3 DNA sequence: TGTGCCATCAGTGGGGCAGAAAACTATGGCTACACCTTC. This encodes CAISGAENYGYTF.

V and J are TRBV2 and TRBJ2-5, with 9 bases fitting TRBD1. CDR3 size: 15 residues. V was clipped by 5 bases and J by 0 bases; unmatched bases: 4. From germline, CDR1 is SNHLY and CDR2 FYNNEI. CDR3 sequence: CASSPDRGDQETQYF. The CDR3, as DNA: TGTGCCAGCAGTCCGGACAGGGGAGACCAAGAGACCCAGTACTTC.